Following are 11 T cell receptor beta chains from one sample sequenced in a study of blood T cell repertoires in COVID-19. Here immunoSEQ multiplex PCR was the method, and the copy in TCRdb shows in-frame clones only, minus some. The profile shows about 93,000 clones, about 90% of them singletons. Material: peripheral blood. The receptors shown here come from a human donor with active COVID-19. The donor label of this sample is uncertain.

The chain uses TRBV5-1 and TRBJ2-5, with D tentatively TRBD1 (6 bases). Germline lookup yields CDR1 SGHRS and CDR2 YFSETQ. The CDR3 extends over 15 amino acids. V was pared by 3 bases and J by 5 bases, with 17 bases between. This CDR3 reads CASSSTRGGRETQYF. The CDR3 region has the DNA TGCGCCAGCAGCTCTACGAGAGGGGGTAGGGAGACCCAGTACTTC.

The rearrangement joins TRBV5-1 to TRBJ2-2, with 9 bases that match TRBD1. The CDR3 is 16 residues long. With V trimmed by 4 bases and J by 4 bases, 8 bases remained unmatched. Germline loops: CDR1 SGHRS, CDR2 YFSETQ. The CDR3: CASSPAGTGRTGELFF. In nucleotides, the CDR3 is TGCGCCAGCAGCCCTGCCGGGACAGGGCGCACCGGGGAGCTGTTTTTT.

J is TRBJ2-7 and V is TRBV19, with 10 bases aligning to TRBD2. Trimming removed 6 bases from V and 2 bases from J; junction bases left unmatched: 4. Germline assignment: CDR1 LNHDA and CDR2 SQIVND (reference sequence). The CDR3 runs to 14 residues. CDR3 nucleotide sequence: TGTGCCAGTAGCGTAACTAGCGGGGCCTACGAGCAGTACTTC. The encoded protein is CASSVTSGAYEQYF.

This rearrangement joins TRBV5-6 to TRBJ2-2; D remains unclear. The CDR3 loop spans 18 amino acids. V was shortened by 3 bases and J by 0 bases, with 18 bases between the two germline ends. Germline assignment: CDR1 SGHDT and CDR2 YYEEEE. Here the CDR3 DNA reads TGTGCCAGCAGCTCGAGCCGAATCCGGGTCCCGAACACCGGGGAGCTGTTTTTT. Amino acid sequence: CASSSSRIRVPNTGELFF.

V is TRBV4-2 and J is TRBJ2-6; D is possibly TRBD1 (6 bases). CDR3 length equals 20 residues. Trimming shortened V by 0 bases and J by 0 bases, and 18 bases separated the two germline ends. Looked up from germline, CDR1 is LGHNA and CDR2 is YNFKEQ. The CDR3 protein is CASSQDTGTPNPSGANVLTF. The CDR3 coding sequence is TGTGCCAGCAGCCAAGATACAGGGACCCCAAACCCCTCTGGGGCCAACGTCCTGACTTTC.

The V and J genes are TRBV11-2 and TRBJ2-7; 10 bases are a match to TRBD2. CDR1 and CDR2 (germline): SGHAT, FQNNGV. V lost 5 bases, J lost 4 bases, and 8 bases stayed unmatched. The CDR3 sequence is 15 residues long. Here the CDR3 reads CASSHPGLARYEQYF. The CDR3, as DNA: TGTGCCAGCAGCCACCCGGGACTAGCGAGATACGAGCAGTACTTC.

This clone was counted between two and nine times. The DNA of the CDR3 is TGTGCCAGCGGGAGTTACGAGCAGTACTTC. This translates into CASGSYEQYF. The V and J genes are TRBV3-1 (or the pseudogene TRBV3-2) and TRBJ2-7; perhaps TRBD2 as D (5 bases). CDR1 and CDR2 from the germline V gene are LGHDT and YNNKEL (reference sequence). Trimming removed 8 bases from V and 4 bases from J, with 6 bases in between. The CDR3 is 10 residues long.

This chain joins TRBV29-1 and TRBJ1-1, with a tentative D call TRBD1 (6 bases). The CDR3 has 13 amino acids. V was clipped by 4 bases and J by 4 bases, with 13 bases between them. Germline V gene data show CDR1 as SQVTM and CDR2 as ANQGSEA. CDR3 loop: CSVGGGLGTEAFF. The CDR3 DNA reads TGCAGCGTTGGCGGGGGGCTGGGCACTGAAGCTTTCTTT.

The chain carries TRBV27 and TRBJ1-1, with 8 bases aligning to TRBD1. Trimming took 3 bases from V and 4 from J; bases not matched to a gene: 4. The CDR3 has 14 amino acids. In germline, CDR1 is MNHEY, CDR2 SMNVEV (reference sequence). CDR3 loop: CASSLQGASTEAFF. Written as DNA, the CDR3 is TGTGCCAGCAGTTTGCAGGGGGCGAGCACTGAAGCTTTCTTT.

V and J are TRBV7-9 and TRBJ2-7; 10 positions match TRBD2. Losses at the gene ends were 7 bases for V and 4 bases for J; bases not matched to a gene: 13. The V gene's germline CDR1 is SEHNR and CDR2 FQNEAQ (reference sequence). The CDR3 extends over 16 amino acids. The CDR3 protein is CASTLFLAGEPYEQYF. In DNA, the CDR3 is TGTGCCAGCACCCTTTTTCTAGCGGGGGAACCTTACGAGCAGTACTTC.

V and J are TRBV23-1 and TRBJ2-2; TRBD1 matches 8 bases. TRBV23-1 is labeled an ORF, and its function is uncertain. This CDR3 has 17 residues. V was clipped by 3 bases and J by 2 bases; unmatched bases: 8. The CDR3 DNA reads TGCGCCAGCAGTCACTACGGACAGGGAGGTAACACCGGGGAGCTGTTTTTT. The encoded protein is CASSHYGQGGNTGELFF.